Each of the 31 T cell receptor beta chains below was sequenced from the same sample in a study of blood T cells in healthy people across ages. The second PCR ran roughly 6 to 11 cycles with a sample-barcoded 5' primer and J-beta primers. Each CDR3 protein is one row after TCRdb ran MiXCR on the 5' RACE reads. The table records over 1,500,000 distinct CDR3 sequences, 35% to 50% of them present only once. The sequenced sample was blood. These receptors all stem from a human donor in good health.

Notes on this clonotype: With a much larger clone just one base away, this may be a read error. CDR3 sequence reads: CASSYSRGSHEQYF. CDR3 bases: TGTGCCAGCAGTTACTCAAGGGGGTCCCACGAGCAGTACTTC. The chain recombines TRBV6-5 with TRBJ2-5; a weak D match, TRBD1 (6 bases). The better agreement between TRBJ2-7 and the DNA end casts doubt on the J call. The CDR3 is 14 residues long. CDR1 is MNHEY and CDR2 is SVGAGI in the germline V gene.

The V and J genes are TRBV6-5 and TRBJ1-5; D gene ambiguous. Trimming stripped 8 bases from V and 7 bases from J, with 12 bases between. There are 12 residues in the CDR3. The V gene's germline CDR1 is MNHEY and CDR2 SVGAGI. CDR3 nucleotides: TGTGCCAGCCGGGAGGGAGACCAGCCCCAGCATTTT. Translated, it gives CASREGDQPQHF.

This clonotype was counted only a few times. The genes are TRBV5-5 and TRBJ1-2; 8 nucleotides agree with TRBD1. The CDR3 extends over 15 amino acids. V shed 4 bases and J 5 bases; nucleotides not matched to a gene: 10. Germline CDR1 reads SGHKS; CDR2 reads YYEKEE (reference sequence). The CDR3 DNA follows: TGTGCCAGCAGCCCTGGTGGACAGGGCATTTATGGCTACACCTTC. Translated: CASSPGGQGIYGYTF.

This chain's CDR3 is CASSYLAGITDTQYF. The CDR3 nucleotides read TGTGCCAGCAGTTATCTAGCGGGGATCACAGATACGCAGTATTTT. The gene calls are TRBV6-5 and TRBJ2-3, with 9 bases fitting TRBD2. Looked up from germline, CDR1 is MNHEY and CDR2 is SVGAGI. The CDR3 is 15 amino acids. V was clipped by 3 bases and J by 2 bases; unmatched bases: 3.

This clonotype was seen only a few times. CDR3 DNA: TGTGCCAGCAGCGTGAGACAGGGGAGCTCTGGGGCCAACGTCCTGACTTTC. Translated: CASSVRQGSSGANVLTF. The rearrangement uses TRBV9 and TRBJ2-6; 8 bases are a match to TRBD1. This CDR3 is 17 amino acids long. Germline V lookup: CDR1 SGDLS, CDR2 YYNGEE. V trimming: 2 bases; J trimming: 0 bases; junction bases outside the gene matches: 4.

This clonotype was seen only a few times. The chain links TRBV29-1 to TRBJ1-4; D is perhaps TRBD1 (5 bases). CDR3 length: 14 amino acids. Germline V CDR1 and CDR2: SQVTM, ANQGSEA. V was trimmed by 7 bases and J by 3 bases, leaving 15 bases between them. CDR3: CSAVWTGANEKLFF. DNA of the CDR3: TGCAGCGCTGTGTGGACGGGGGCTAATGAAAAACTGTTTTTT.

This clonotype was seen a handful of times. V is TRBV4-2 and J is TRBJ2-1; maybe TRBD2 (6 bases). Germline V gene sequence: CDR1 LGHNA, CDR2 YNFKEQ. V lost 0 bases, J lost 0 bases, and 12 bases lay in between. The CDR3 is made up of 17 amino acids. The CDR3 reads CASSQDFGGSSYNEQFF. The CDR3 DNA reads as TGTGCCAGCAGCCAAGATTTCGGGGGAAGCTCCTACAATGAGCAGTTCTTC.

The genes are TRBV2 and TRBJ2-1; TRBD2 matches at 9 bases. With 5 bases clipped from V and 7 bases from J, the junction kept 15 bases outside the gene matches. CDR1 and CDR2 (germline): SNHLY, FYNNEI. The CDR3 spans 17 residues. CDR3 nucleotide sequence: TGTGCCAGCAGTAGCCCCGGCAGTAGCGGGGGCAGGAATGAGCAGTTCTTC. It translates to CASSSPGSSGGRNEQFF.

This clonotype appeared many times. This rearrangement joins TRBV4-1 to TRBJ1-5; D remains ambiguous. The CDR3 length is 15 residues. Germline values: CDR1 MGHRA, CDR2 YSYEKL. The germline V and J ends were trimmed by 2 bases and 0 bases, with 8 bases remaining between them. CDR3 region: CASSQNTDSNQPQHF. In nucleotides, the CDR3 is TGCGCCAGCAGCCAAAATACAGATAGCAATCAGCCCCAGCATTTT.

V gene TRBV4-1 combines with J gene TRBJ1-2; TRBD1 agrees at 7 bases. J lost 3 bases, V lost 4 bases, and 17 bases had no gene match. Germline CDR1 and CDR2: MGHRA and YSYEKL. This CDR3 spans 18 amino acids. For the CDR3, the DNA is TGCGCCAGCAGCCCCGGAAGAGGGGGCTTGTTGGGTGACTATGGCTACACCTTC. Translation gives CASSPGRGGLLGDYGYTF.

Only a few counts were recorded for this clonotype. This chain uses TRBV7-2 with TRBJ2-1; TRBD2 agrees at 7 bases. V lost 1 base, J lost 12 bases, and 9 bases stayed unmatched. Germline V gives CDR1 SGHTA, CDR2 FQGNSA. The CDR3 contains 14 residues. Here the CDR3 reads CASSLGLWGGVQFF. CDR3 sequence (DNA): TGTGCCAGCAGCTTAGGCCTTTGGGGGGGGGTGCAGTTCTTC.

This clonotype was seen more than once but under ten times. The genes are TRBV11-2 and TRBJ2-1; D unclear. TRBJ2-7 matches the DNA end more closely, so the J call is doubtful. Germline CDR1 SGHAT, CDR2 FQNNGV. The CDR3 contains 13 residues. The CDR3 loop is CASSLGSENEQYF. CDR3 sequence (DNA): TGTGCCAGCAGCTTGGGGTCAGAGAACGAGCAGTACTTC.

The V call is TRBV6-6, the J call TRBJ2-5, with 7 bases identical to TRBD2. The J call could be wrong; TRBJ2-7 is a better fit for the DNA end. Germline loops: CDR1 MNHNY, CDR2 SVGAGI (reference sequence). The CDR3 totals 14 residues. The CDR3 loop reads CASSYSGIYYEQYF. DNA of the CDR3: TGTGCCAGCAGTTACAGCGGGATATACTACGAGCAGTACTTC.

V is TRBV20-1 and J is TRBJ2-7, with D perhaps TRBD2 (5 bases). Germline V lookup: CDR1 DFQATT, CDR2 SNEGSKA (reference sequence). V was pared by 0 bases and J by 2 bases, with 11 bases between. This CDR3 has 14 amino acids. In DNA form, the CDR3 reads TGCAGTGCTAGAGATAGGAGGAACCCCTACGAGCAGTACTTC. The encoded protein is CSARDRRNPYEQYF.

This clonotype came up a few times. The CDR3 reads CASEGAEDEQYF. CDR3 nucleotide sequence: TGTGCCAGCGAGGGGGCTGAAGACGAGCAGTACTTC. The rearrangement joins TRBV6-2 or TRBV6-3 to TRBJ2-7, with 7 nucleotides matching TRBD1. Trimming removed 8 bases from V and 5 bases from J; junction bases left unmatched: 6. The CDR3 runs 12 residues. CDR1 and CDR2 (germline): MNHEY, SVGEGT.

The chain uses TRBV20-1 and TRBJ2-5; D not resolved. The CDR3 is 11 residues long. Between the trimmed V and J ends, which lost 5 bases and 11 bases, there was a span of 15 bases. Germline CDR1 reads DFQATT; CDR2 reads SNEGSKA (reference sequence). The CDR3 DNA sequence: TGCAGTGCTCCGCTTAACAATGAGCAGTACTTC. Its translation is CSAPLNNEQYF.

This clonotype has just a few counts. The chain uses TRBV12-3 or TRBV12-4 and TRBJ2-1, with D possibly TRBD1 on 6 matching bases. This CDR3 has 16 amino acids. Between the trimmed V and J ends, which lost 2 bases and 5 bases, there was a span of 16 bases. For the CDR3, the DNA is TGTGCCAGCAGTTTATATTCAGGGGAAGCCCACAATGAGCAGTTCTTC. It is translated as CASSLYSGEAHNEQFF.

This clonotype was counted a few times. This chain connects TRBV13 to TRBJ2-1, with 9 bases fitting TRBD2. The germline gives CDR1 PRHDT, CDR2 FYEKMQ (reference sequence). This CDR3 is 16 amino acids long. Trimming took 3 bases from V and 4 from J; bases not matched to a gene: 7. CDR3 DNA: TGTGCCAGCAGCTTGACCCCTAGCGGGGAATACAATGAGCAGTTCTTC. Amino acids: CASSLTPSGEYNEQFF.

The V call is TRBV7-2, the J call TRBJ1-2; tentatively, D is TRBD1 (5 bases). This CDR3 spans 13 amino acids. CDR1 and CDR2 (germline): SGHTA, FQGNSA. V lost 5 bases and J lost 6, with 13 bases in between. The CDR3 nucleotides read TGTGCCAGCAGCCCCTGGGACGCGAATGGCTACACCTTC. This sequence encodes CASSPWDANGYTF.

The sample holds a few counts of this clonotype. At one end the junction does not follow the germline gene, possibly because of a read error. The chain combines TRBV7-2 with TRBJ1-5, with 9 positions matching TRBD1. This CDR3 is built from 15 residues. Germline CDR1 reads SGHTA; CDR2 reads FQGNSA. CDR3 DNA: TGTGCCAGCAGCTCGGGACAGGGAAGCACTCAGCCCCAGCATTTT. Residues: CASSSGQGSTQPQHF.

CDR3: CASSLAFRLANTDTQYF. The CDR3 nucleotides are TGTGCCAGCAGCTTAGCGTTCCGGCTAGCGAACACAGATACGCAGTATTTT. The genes are TRBV7-8 and TRBJ2-3; weak D call: TRBD2 (6 bases). Trimming cost V 0 bases and J 2 bases, with 15 bases left between them. Looked up from germline, CDR1 is SGHVS and CDR2 is FQNEAQ. CDR3 size: 17 residues.

This clonotype was seen a few times. The genes are TRBV28 and TRBJ1-6; the D gene is possibly TRBD1 (6 bases). The CDR3 is 12 amino acids. V was clipped by 5 bases and J by 14 bases, with 13 bases between them. From germline, CDR1 is MDHEN and CDR2 SYDVKM. The CDR3 protein is CASSPPRGALHF. Here the CDR3 DNA reads TGTGCCAGCAGTCCCCCTAGGGGGGCCCTCCACTTT.

This clonotype occurred a few times. This sequence joins TRBV12-3 or TRBV12-4 and TRBJ2-4, with D unresolved. TRBJ2-7 explains the end of the DNA better; the J call may be wrong. The CDR3 runs 13 residues. DNA for the CDR3: TGTGCCAGCAGTTTATGGCAGGCCTACGAGCAGTACTTC. Translated, it gives CASSLWQAYEQYF.

This sequence joins TRBV4-1 and TRBJ2-1, with TRBD1 matching over 9 bases. Trimming cost V 6 bases and J 6 bases; bases outside gene matches: 9. The CDR3 has 15 residues. CDR1 is MGHRA and CDR2 is YSYEKL in the germline V gene. CDR3 nucleotides: TGCGCCAGCAGAGACAGGGACAGGGTTATCAATGAGCAGTTCTTC. Translating gives CASRDRDRVINEQFF.

This clonotype was observed a handful of times. The chain couples TRBV28 to TRBJ1-2; tentative D call: TRBD1 (5 bases). The CDR3 loop spans 14 amino acids. CDR1 MDHEN and CDR2 SYDVKM come from the germline V gene. Trimming pared 3 bases from V and 8 bases from J, leaving 16 bases between. CDR3 sequence reads: CASSLGHLEGGYTF. The DNA of the CDR3 is TGTGCCAGCAGTTTGGGGCACCTCGAGGGCGGCTACACCTTC.

Only a few counts were recorded for this clonotype. Being one base from a much bigger clone, this may be a read error. The V call is TRBV7-2, the J call TRBJ2-1, with D unresolved. Germline CDR1 SGHTA, CDR2 FQGNSA. The germline V and J ends were trimmed by 5 bases and 10 bases, with 15 bases remaining between them. This CDR3 is 13 amino acids long. The CDR3 sequence: CASSPAEGREQFF. The CDR3 DNA reads as TGTGCCAGCAGCCCAGCCGAAGGTAGAGAGCAGTTCTTC. The full variable domain, rest sourced from reference TRBV7-2 and TRBJ2-1, is GAGVSQSPSNKVTEKGKDVELRCDPISGHTALYWYRQSLGQGLEFLIYFQGNSAPDKSGLPSDRFSAERTGGSVSTLTIQRTQQEDSAVYLCASSPAEGREQFFGPGTRLTVL.

This clonotype was seen a handful of times. The chain carries TRBV2 and TRBJ1-1; D not certain. Trimming took off 4 bases at V and 0 bases at J, with 9 bases between the two ends. The CDR3 runs to 14 residues. The germline gives CDR1 SNHLY, CDR2 FYNNEI. The CDR3 here is CASSVTDMNTEAFF. CDR3 DNA: TGTGCCAGCAGTGTTACAGATATGAACACTGAAGCTTTCTTT.

The chain uses TRBV4-1 and TRBJ1-2; D remains ambiguous. CDR3 length: 14 amino acids. Trimming stripped 1 base from V and 8 bases from J, with 14 bases between. Germline CDR1 reads MGHRA; CDR2 reads YSYEKL. CDR3 coding DNA: TGCGCCAGCAGCCAAGTTCTGCGGATAGGGGGCTACACCTTC. Protein sequence: CASSQVLRIGGYTF.

This chain joins TRBV7-2 and TRBJ2-3; D is undetermined. The CDR3 extends over 14 amino acids. The germline V gene has CDR1 SGHTA and CDR2 FQGNSA. V shed 0 bases and J shed 2 bases, with 6 bases lying between them. CDR3 loop: CASSLAVNTDTQYF. The CDR3 coding sequence is TGTGCCAGCAGCTTAGCGGTGAACACAGATACGCAGTATTTT.

The rearrangement uses TRBV20-1 and TRBJ1-1; TRBD1 might be the D (5 bases). Looked up from germline, CDR1 is DFQATT and CDR2 is SNEGSKA (reference sequence). The CDR3 runs to 13 residues. V was clipped by 7 bases and J by 1 base, with 13 bases between them. The CDR3 sequence: CSVLLGTNTEAFF. CDR3 nucleotide sequence: TGCAGTGTACTGTTGGGGACGAACACTGAAGCTTTCTTT.

The chain couples TRBV12-3 or TRBV12-4 to TRBJ1-5; D is perhaps TRBD1 (5 bases). The CDR3 is 16 amino acids. V was clipped by 1 base and J by 1 base, with 11 bases between them. In nucleotides, the CDR3 is TGTGCCAGCAGTTTAGGGCAGCAGGGCAGCAATCAGCCCCAGCATTTT. Translating it yields CASSLGQQGSNQPQHF.